The clone carrying this T cell receptor beta chain occurred a few times. The antigen is unknown. Germline is not matched at one junction end, which may reflect a read error. This sample is part of a study of metastatic and nonmetastatic thyroid tumors. Study details: Malignant thyroid and benign thyroid patients provided blood and tumor or nodule tissue whose repertoires were compared.

The study's findings and limits: In blood and tumor, TCR beta diversity was reportedly significantly higher in malignant thyroid tumors than in benign nodules.

All patients were untreated before thyroid surgery. The length of the CDR3 is 15 residues. Germline V gene sequence: CDR1 SGHTA, CDR2 FQGNSA. Through MiXCR, TCRdb re-clonotyped the PCR reads. The profile shows about 92,000 clones, about 15% of them singletons. The clonotype was recovered from a female donor with papillary thyroid cancer or a benign thyroid nodule (not recorded which). Some clones in this sample may be carry-over from other donors' samples. Sequenced sample: blood. This chain uses TRBV7-2 with TRBJ1-2; tentatively, D is TRBD1 (6 bases). CDR3 bases: TGTGCCAGCAGATTAGGGGACACTACGATGGGTGGCTACACCTTC. It codes for CASRLGDTTMGGYTF. Full variable domain (rest looked up from reference TRBV7-2 and TRBJ1-2): GAGVSQSPSNKVTEKGKDVELRCDPISGHTALYWYRQSLGQGLEFLIYFQGNSAPDKSGLPSDRFSAERTGGSVSTLTIQRTQQEDSAVYLCASRLGDTTMGGYTFGSGTRLTVV.